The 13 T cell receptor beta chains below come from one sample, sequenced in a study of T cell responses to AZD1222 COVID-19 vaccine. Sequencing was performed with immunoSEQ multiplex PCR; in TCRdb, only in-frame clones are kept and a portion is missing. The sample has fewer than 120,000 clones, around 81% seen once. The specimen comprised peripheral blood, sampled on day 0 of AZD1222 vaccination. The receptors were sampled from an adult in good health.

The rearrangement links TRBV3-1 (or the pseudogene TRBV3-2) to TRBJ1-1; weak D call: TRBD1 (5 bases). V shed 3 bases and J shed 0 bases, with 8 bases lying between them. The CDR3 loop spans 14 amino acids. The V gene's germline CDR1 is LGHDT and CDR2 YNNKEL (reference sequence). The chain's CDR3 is CASSQGLMNTEAFF. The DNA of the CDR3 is TGTGCCAGCAGCCAGGGACTCATGAACACTGAAGCTTTCTTT.

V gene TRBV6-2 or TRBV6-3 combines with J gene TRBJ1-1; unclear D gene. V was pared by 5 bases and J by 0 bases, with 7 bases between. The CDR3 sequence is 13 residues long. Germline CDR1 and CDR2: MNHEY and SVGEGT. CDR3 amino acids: CASSGNMNTEAFF. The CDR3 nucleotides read TGTGCCAGCAGTGGGAATATGAACACTGAAGCTTTCTTT.

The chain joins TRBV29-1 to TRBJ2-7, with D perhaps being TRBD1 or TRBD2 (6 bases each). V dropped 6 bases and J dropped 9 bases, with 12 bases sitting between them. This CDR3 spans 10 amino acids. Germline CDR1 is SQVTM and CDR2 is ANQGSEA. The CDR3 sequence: CSVPGAPQYF. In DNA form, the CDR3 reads TGCAGCGTGCCGGGGGCCCCGCAGTACTTC.

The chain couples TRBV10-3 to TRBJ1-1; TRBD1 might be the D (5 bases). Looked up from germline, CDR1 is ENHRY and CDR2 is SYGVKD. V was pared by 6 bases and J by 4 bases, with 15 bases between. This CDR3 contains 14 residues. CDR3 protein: CAIRTNLGGTEAFF. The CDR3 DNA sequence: TGTGCCATCAGGACTAATCTTGGGGGCACTGAAGCTTTCTTT.

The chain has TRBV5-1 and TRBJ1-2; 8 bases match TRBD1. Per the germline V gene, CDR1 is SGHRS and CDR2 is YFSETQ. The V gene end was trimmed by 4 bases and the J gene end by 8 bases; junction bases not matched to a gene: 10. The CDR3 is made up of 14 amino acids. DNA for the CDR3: TGCGCCAGCAGCCCGGAAGGACAGGGAGGAGGCTACACCTTC. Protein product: CASSPEGQGGGYTF. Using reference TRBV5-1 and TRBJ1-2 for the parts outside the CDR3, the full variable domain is KAGVTQTPRYLIKTRGQQVTLSCSPISGHRSVSWYQQTPGQGLQFLFEYFSETQRNKGNFPGRFSGRQFSNSRSEMNVSTLELGDSALYLCASSPEGQGGGYTFGSGTRLTVV.

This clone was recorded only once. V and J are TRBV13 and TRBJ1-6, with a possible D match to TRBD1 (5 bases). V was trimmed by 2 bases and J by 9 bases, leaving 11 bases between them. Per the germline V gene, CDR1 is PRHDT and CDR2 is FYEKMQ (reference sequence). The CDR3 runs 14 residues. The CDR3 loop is CASSLRGVSSPLHF. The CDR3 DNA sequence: TGTGCCAGCAGCTTACGGGGGGTCAGTTCACCCCTCCACTTT.

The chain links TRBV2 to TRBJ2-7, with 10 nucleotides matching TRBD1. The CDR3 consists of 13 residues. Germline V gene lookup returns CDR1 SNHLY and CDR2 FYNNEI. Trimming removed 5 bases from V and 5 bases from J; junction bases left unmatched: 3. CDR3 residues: CASSRQGANEQYF. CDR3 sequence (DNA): TGTGCCAGCAGTCGACAGGGGGCAAACGAGCAGTACTTC.

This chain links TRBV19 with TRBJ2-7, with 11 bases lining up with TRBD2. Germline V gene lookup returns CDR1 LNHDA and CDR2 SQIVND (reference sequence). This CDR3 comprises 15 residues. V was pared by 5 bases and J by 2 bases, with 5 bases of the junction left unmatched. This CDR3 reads CASSSPGLAAYEQYF. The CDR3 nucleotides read TGTGCCAGTAGTTCGCCGGGACTAGCGGCCTACGAGCAGTACTTC. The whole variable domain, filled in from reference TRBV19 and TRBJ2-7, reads DGGITQSPKYLFRKEGQNVTLSCEQNLNHDAMYWYRQDPGQGLRLIYYSQIVNDFQKGDIAEGYSVSREKKESFPLTVTSAQKNPTAFYLCASSSPGLAAYEQYFGPGTRLTVT.

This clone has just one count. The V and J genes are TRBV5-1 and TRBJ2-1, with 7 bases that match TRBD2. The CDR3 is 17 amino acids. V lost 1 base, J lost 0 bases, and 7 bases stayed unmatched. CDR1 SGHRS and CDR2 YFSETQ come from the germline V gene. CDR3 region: CASSLKVGGSSYNEQFF. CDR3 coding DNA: TGCGCCAGCAGCTTGAAGGTCGGCGGGAGCTCCTACAATGAGCAGTTCTTC.

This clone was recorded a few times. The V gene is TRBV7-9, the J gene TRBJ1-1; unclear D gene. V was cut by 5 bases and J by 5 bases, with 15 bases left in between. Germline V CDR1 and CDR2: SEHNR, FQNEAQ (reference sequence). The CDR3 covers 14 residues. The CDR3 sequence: CASSQQASGTEAFF. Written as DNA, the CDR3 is TGTGCCAGCAGCCAGCAGGCGTCCGGGACTGAAGCTTTCTTT.

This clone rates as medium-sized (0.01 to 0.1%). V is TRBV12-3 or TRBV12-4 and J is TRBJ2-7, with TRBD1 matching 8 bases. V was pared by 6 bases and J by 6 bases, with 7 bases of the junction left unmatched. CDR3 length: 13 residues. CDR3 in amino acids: CASSARQGSEQYF. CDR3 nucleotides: TGTGCCAGCAGCGCCCGACAGGGGTCCGAGCAGTACTTC.

This CDR3 reads CATSDPGQGYNYGYTF. The CDR3 nucleotides read TGTGCCACCAGTGACCCTGGACAGGGATATAACTATGGCTACACCTTC. This chain links TRBV24-1 with TRBJ1-2; 8 positions agree with TRBD1. Unmatched junction bases numbered 7, after V lost 4 bases and J lost 1 base. From germline, CDR1 is KGHDR and CDR2 SFDVKD. The CDR3 is 16 residues long.

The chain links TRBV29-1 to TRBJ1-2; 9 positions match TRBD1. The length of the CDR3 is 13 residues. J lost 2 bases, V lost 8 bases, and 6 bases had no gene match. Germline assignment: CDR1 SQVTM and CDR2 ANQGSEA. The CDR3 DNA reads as TGCAGCTTCGGGACAGGGACCAACTATGGCTACACCTTC. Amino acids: CSFGTGTNYGYTF.